Described below is a single TCR beta chain sequence and its context. As handled by the study authors: Cell counts per sample came from amplifying reference gene primers. Sequenced by immunoSEQ multiplex PCR; TCRdb stores in-frame clones only, minus some. V, J and clone size are taken as reported in that table, and D and trimming were inferred from the DNA itself. In the table there are roughly 190,000 clones, roughly 86% of which are singletons. The entry originates in a study of blood T cell repertoires in COVID-19. Overall study: Some COVID-19 samples were acute and others convalescent; all came from the United States, Italy and Spain. T cells, B-cell-depleted T cells, or PBMCs provided the cDNA or gDNA that served as material.

V was clipped by 4 bases and J by 8 bases, with 15 bases between them. Germline CDR1 is SGHNT and CDR2 is YYREEE (reference sequence). CDR3 length equals 14 residues. Sample: peripheral blood. This sequence joins TRBV5-4 and TRBJ2-2, with no clear D. The clonotype was recovered from a woman aged 65 to 85 with active or convalescent COVID-19. This CDR3 is CASSQDLSSGELFF. DNA of the CDR3: TGTGCCAGCAGCCAGGATCTCTCATCTGGGGAGCTGTTTTTT.